This is a list of T cell receptor beta chains from one sample in a study of blood T cells in healthy people across ages. TCRdb re-called the 5' RACE reads through MiXCR, storing one row per CDR3 protein. Of about 1.8 million distinct CDR3 sequences listed, 49% are singletons. Input material: blood. These receptors came from a woman aged 40-49 years in good health. The CDR3 runs from the conserved cysteine through the conserved F or W. A D gene is named only where the DNA matches it firmly. The listing skips clone size in some rows; elsewhere it reads once, few, many or a size class.

cdr3_length: 17; clone_size: NA; v_call: TRBV4-3; j_call: TRBJ2-4; d_call: TRBD1; cdr3_aa: CASSQSTGELSKNIQYF; cdr3_nt: TGCGCGAGCAGCCAATCCACAGGGGAACTTTCCAAAAACATTCAGTACTTC
cdr3_length: 15; clone_size: few; v_call: TRBV9; j_call: TRBJ2-1; d_call: TRBD2; cdr3_aa: CASSVLAGFYNEQFF; cdr3_nt: TGTGCCAGCAGCGTTCTAGCGGGGTTCTACAATGAGCAGTTCTTC
cdr3_length: 13; clone_size: few; v_call: TRBV10-3; j_call: TRBJ2-5; d_call: NA; cdr3_aa: CAISAAARETQYF; cdr3_nt: TGTGCCATCAGTGCCGCAGCCCGGGAGACCCAGTACTTC
cdr3_length: 18; clone_size: many; v_call: TRBV7-2; j_call: TRBJ1-2; d_call: NA; cdr3_aa: CASSSLGQGIRPNYGYTF; cdr3_nt: TGTGCCAGCAGCTCACTTGGCCAGGGTATCCGCCCAAACTATGGCTACACCTTC
cdr3_length: 14; clone_size: NA; v_call: TRBV5-5; j_call: TRBJ2-3; d_call: TRBD1; cdr3_aa: CASSLDRGKDTQYF; cdr3_nt: TGTGCCAGCAGCTTGGACAGGGGGAAAGATACGCAGTATTTT
cdr3_length: 15; clone_size: few; v_call: TRBV3-1; j_call: TRBJ2-4; d_call: NA; cdr3_aa: CASSQDRVLKNIQYF; cdr3_nt: TGTGCCAGCAGCCAAGATCGGGTCCTGAAAAACATTCAGTACTTC
cdr3_length: 16; clone_size: few; v_call: TRBV6-1; j_call: TRBJ2-6; d_call: NA; cdr3_aa: CASSEFTGPGANVLTF; cdr3_nt: TGTGCCAGCAGTGAGTTTACGGGGCCTGGGGCCAACGTCCTGACTTTC
cdr3_length: 16; clone_size: NA; v_call: TRBV2; j_call: TRBJ2-5; d_call: TRBD2; cdr3_aa: CASRSIRGGQRETQYF; cdr3_nt: TGTGCCAGCAGATCAATACGGGGGGGCCAAAGAGAGACCCAGTACTTC
cdr3_length: 16; clone_size: NA; v_call: TRBV7-2; j_call: TRBJ2-1; d_call: TRBD1; cdr3_aa: CASSWPGQARYDEQFF; cdr3_nt: TGTGCCAGCAGCTGGCCGGGACAGGCCCGTTATGATGAGCAGTTCTTC
cdr3_length: 13; clone_size: few; v_call: TRBV20-1; j_call: TRBJ2-1; d_call: TRBD1; cdr3_aa: CSADGQGYNEQFF; cdr3_nt: TGCAGTGCTGACGGACAGGGATACAATGAGCAGTTCTTC
cdr3_length: 16; clone_size: few; v_call: TRBV27; j_call: TRBJ1-6; d_call: TRBD1; cdr3_aa: CASSPIRTGSISPLHF; cdr3_nt: TGTGCCAGCAGTCCTATAAGGACAGGGTCAATTTCACCCCTCCACTTT
cdr3_length: 15; clone_size: NA; v_call: TRBV20-1; j_call: TRBJ2-1; d_call: NA; cdr3_aa: CSARFVQRIYNEQFF; cdr3_nt: TGCAGTGCTAGATTCGTCCAAAGGATATACAATGAGCAGTTCTTC
cdr3_length: 16; clone_size: many; v_call: TRBV4-3; j_call: TRBJ2-6; d_call: NA; cdr3_aa: CASSQDRGSGANVLTF; cdr3_nt: TGCGCCAGCAGCCAAGATAGGGGCTCTGGGGCCAACGTCCTGACTTTC
cdr3_length: 14; clone_size: NA; v_call: TRBV5-1; j_call: TRBJ1-2; d_call: NA; cdr3_aa: CASSLVPGDYGYTF; cdr3_nt: TGCGCCAGCAGCTTGGTTCCGGGGGACTATGGCTACACCTTC